This T cell receptor beta chain stems from a study of blood T cell repertoires in COVID-19. Overall study: T cells, B-cell-depleted T cells, or PBMCs supplied cDNA or gDNA.

The V and J ends lost 1 base and 1 base, in that order; junction bases with no gene match: 5. The CDR3 is 18 residues long. Germline V lookup: CDR1 LNHDA, CDR2 SQIVND (reference sequence). Source study methods: By means of reference gene primer amplification, nucleated cell counts were estimated. Method: immunoSEQ multiplex PCR; TCRdb's copy keeps in-frame clones and lacks some. That table gives V, J and clone size, and the DNA gave D and trimming. The sample has approximately 63,000 clones; about 90% are singletons. The clonotype was recovered from a man older than 75 in a cohort sampled during active COVID-19. The rearrangement links TRBV19 to TRBJ2-6; TRBD1 aligns across 9 bases. Specimen: peripheral blood. This chain's CDR3 is CASSIGGQGRSGANVLTF. The CDR3 DNA sequence: TGTGCCAGTAGTATAGGGGGACAGGGCAGGTCTGGGGCCAACGTCCTGACTTTC.